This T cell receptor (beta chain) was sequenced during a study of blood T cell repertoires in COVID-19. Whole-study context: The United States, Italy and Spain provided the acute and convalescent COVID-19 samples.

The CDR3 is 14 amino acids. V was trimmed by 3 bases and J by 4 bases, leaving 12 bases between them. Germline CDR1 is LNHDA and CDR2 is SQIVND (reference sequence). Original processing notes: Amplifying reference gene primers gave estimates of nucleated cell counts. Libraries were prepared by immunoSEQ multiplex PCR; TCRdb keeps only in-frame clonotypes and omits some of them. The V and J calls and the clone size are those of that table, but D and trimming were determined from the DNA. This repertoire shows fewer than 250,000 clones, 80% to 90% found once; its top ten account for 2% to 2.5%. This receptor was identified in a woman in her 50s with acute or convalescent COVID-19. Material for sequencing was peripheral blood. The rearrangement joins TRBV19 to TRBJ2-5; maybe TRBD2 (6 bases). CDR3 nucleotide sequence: TGTGCCAGTAGTATGGGGAGGACTGTAGAGACCCAGTACTTC. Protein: CASSMGRTVETQYF. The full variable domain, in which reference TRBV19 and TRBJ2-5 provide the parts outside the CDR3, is DGGITQSPKYLFRKEGQNVTLSCEQNLNHDAMYWYRQDPGQGLRLIYYSQIVNDFQKGDIAEGYSVSREKKESFPLTVTSAQKNPTAFYLCASSMGRTVETQYFGPGTRLLVL.